This is a list of T cell receptor beta chains from one sample in a study of T cells in Graves' hyperthyroidism and ophthalmopathy. TCRdb independently ran MiXCR on the multiplex PCR reads; one entry per CDR3 protein. This sample has roughly 110,000 distinct CDR3 sequences, with around a sixth found just once. The sequenced sample consisted of blood. The receptors stem from a woman between 50 and 59 years old with Graves' hyperthyroidism. Each CDR3 is given with its conserved first and last residue. The order of the fields is CDR3 DNA, CDR3 protein, D gene, V gene, clone size, J gene. A D gene is named only where the DNA matches it firmly. Clone size is not always given. Where it is, it says once, few, many or a class for expanded clones.

DNA: TGTGCCACCAGTCGGACAGGGGGCACAGATACGCAGTATTTT
CDR3: CATSRTGGTDTQYF
D: TRBD1
V: TRBV24-1
size: .
J: TRBJ2-3

DNA: TGTGCCAGCAGCTCAGGGGGCCTAACCGGGGAGCTGTTTTTT
CDR3: CASSSGGLTGELFF
D: TRBD1
V: TRBV7-8
size: many
J: TRBJ2-2

DNA: TGTGCCAGCTCACCGAGGGCTAGCGGGAGCCTCTCCTACAATGAGCAGTTCTTC
CDR3: CASSPRASGSLSYNEQFF
D: TRBD2
V: TRBV18
size: .
J: TRBJ2-1

DNA: TGTGCCTGGAGTGGAGGAATCCTCAATGAGCAGTTCTTC
CDR3: CAWSGGILNEQFF
D: .
V: TRBV30
size: many
J: TRBJ2-1

DNA: TGTGCCAGCAGGGGGGGGATCGGGCCGGGACTAGCGGAAAAAGAGACCCAGTACTTC
CDR3: CASRGGIGPGLAEKETQYF
D: TRBD2
V: TRBV11-2
size: many
J: TRBJ2-5

DNA: TGCAGCGTTCGCCCCACAGGGGGTAGCGCTGAAGCTTTCTTT
CDR3: CSVRPTGGSAEAFF
D: TRBD1
V: TRBV29-1
size: many
J: TRBJ1-1

DNA: TGCAGCGTTGTTGAGAAGAGCTACAATGAGCAGTTCTTC
CDR3: CSVVEKSYNEQFF
D: .
V: TRBV29-1
size: .
J: TRBJ2-1

DNA: TGCGCCAGCACCTCTACTGGAGGGTTCACAGATACGCAGTATTTT
CDR3: CASTSTGGFTDTQYF
D: .
V: TRBV5-1
size: few
J: TRBJ2-3

DNA: TGTGCCAGCAGCTTAATCCCAGGGAACACCGGGGAGCTGTTTTTT
CDR3: CASSLIPGNTGELFF
D: .
V: TRBV7-3
size: many
J: TRBJ2-2

DNA: TGTGCCAGCAGCCAGGGGCCTGGAAACACCATATATTTT
CDR3: CASSQGPGNTIYF
D: .
V: TRBV3-1
size: many
J: TRBJ1-3

DNA: TGTGCCAGCAGTTTTCCTCCGGGACGTAGAAGGGGCTACACCTTC
CDR3: CASSFPPGRRRGYTF
D: .
V: TRBV6-9
size: .
J: TRBJ1-2

DNA: TGTGCGGACAGGGGACCTGGAAACACCATATATTTT
CDR3: CADRGPGNTIYF
D: TRBD1
V: TRBV2
size: many
J: TRBJ1-3

DNA: TGTGCCAGCAGCCAAACCGGACTTGGGGGCACTGAAGCTTTCTTT
CDR3: CASSQTGLGGTEAFF
D: .
V: TRBV11-2
size: many
J: TRBJ1-1

DNA: TGCAGTGCTAGAGAGCGGTGGGAAGGTGGGAGAGTGACCCAGTACTTC
CDR3: CSARERWEGGRVTQYF
D: .
V: TRBV20-1
size: .
J: TRBJ2-5

DNA: TGTGCCACCAGTGAATCGGGACTAGGGCATGAGCAGTTCTTC
CDR3: CATSESGLGHEQFF
D: TRBD2
V: TRBV24-1
size: many
J: TRBJ2-1